These 10 T cell receptor beta chains share one sample of origin, sequenced in a study of CD8+CD57+ T cells in acquired aplastic anemia. The study profiled TCR beta VDJ and CDR3 using genomic DNA as template. Each CDR3 protein is one row after TCRdb ran MiXCR on the reads. The sample gives around 190,000 distinct CDR3 sequences, less than 65% of which show up once; 15% to 20% is in the top ten. The sample consisted of sorted CD4+, CD8+, or CD8+CD57+ T cells (not recorded which) from PBMCs. Every receptor here comes from a human donor in good health, serving as a control.

The gene calls are TRBV5-6 and TRBJ1-1; D is ambiguous. V was clipped by 1 base and J by 1 base, with 8 bases between them. CDR3 size: 14 residues. Germline CDR1 and CDR2: SGHDT and YYEEEE. The CDR3 loop reads CASSLFTRNTEAFF. The DNA of the CDR3 is TGTGCCAGCAGCTTGTTTACCAGGAACACTGAAGCTTTCTTT.

The chain recombines TRBV20-1 with TRBJ2-1, with 10 nucleotides matching TRBD2. The germline V gene encodes CDR1 DFQATT and CDR2 SNEGSKA (reference sequence). The CDR3 extends over 12 amino acids. J lost 13 bases, V lost 4 bases, and 7 bases had no gene match. The CDR3 DNA is TGCAGTGCTAAAGGACTAGCGGAGTCCCAGTTCTTC. Its protein product is CSAKGLAESQFF.

The sample holds many counts of this clonotype. One end of the junction does not line up with germline, which may come from a read error. V and J are TRBV25-1 and TRBJ1-1, with TRBD1 matching 9 bases. Germline V gene data show CDR1 as MGHDK and CDR2 as SYGVNS. The CDR3 runs 13 residues. The CDR3 protein is CASSEYRDRALSF. In DNA form, the CDR3 reads TGTGCCAGCAGTGAATACCGGGACAGGGCCCTGTCCTTT.

In its sample, this clonotype was seen many times. A read error may explain this, as a much larger clone is one base away. This rearrangement joins TRBV25-1 to TRBJ2-3; D not certain. The CDR3 runs to 13 residues. Trimming pared 3 bases from V and 4 bases from J, leaving 8 bases between. CDR1 is MGHDK, CDR2 SYGVNS, per germline. The CDR3 reads CASSEGLSDTQYF. Written as DNA, the CDR3 is TGTGCCAGCAGTGAGGGGTTATCAGATACGCAGTATTTT.

This chain joins TRBV11-2 and TRBJ2-3; D may be TRBD1 (6 bases). The CDR3 totals 12 residues. Per germline, CDR1 SGHAT and CDR2 FQNNGV. The V end lost 6 bases, the J end lost 5 bases, and 9 bases lay between the germline ends. The chain's CDR3 is CASSRDIDTQYF. CDR3 coding DNA: TGTGCCAGCAGTCGGGACATAGATACGCAGTATTTT.

This chain links TRBV15 with TRBJ2-7, with D maybe TRBD2 (5 bases). Germline assignment: CDR1 LNHNV and CDR2 YYDKDF (reference sequence). Trimming removed 5 bases at V and 1 base at J, with 9 bases between. The CDR3 contains 13 residues. CDR3 coding DNA: TGTGCCACCAGCGAGGGAACATCCTACGAGCAGTACTTC. Translated: CATSEGTSYEQYF.

This clonotype was observed once. V and J are TRBV19 and TRBJ2-7; D is unresolved. Deletions cut 5 bases from V and 3 bases from J, with 11 bases between. The CDR3 has 13 amino acids. The germline V gene encodes CDR1 LNHDA and CDR2 SQIVND (reference sequence). CDR3 bases: TGTGCCAGTAGTCTCAAAGGTGGCTACGAGCAGTACTTC. The encoded protein is CASSLKGGYEQYF.

This clonotype was seen ten or more times. The V gene is TRBV6-6, the J gene TRBJ1-3; the D is unclear. The V gene lost 2 bases and the J gene lost 0 bases, with 11 bases spanning the gap. The CDR3 length is 16 residues. Germline CDR1 is MNHNY and CDR2 is SVGAGI (reference sequence). CDR3 sequence: CASSYGSPRSGNTIYF. CDR3 nucleotides: TGTGCCAGCAGTTACGGGAGTCCTCGCTCTGGAAACACCATATATTTT.

The CDR3 DNA sequence: TGTGCCATCAGGGGACAGAGTAACTATGGCTACACCTTC. Its protein product is CAIRGQSNYGYTF. The V and J genes are TRBV10-3 and TRBJ1-2; TRBD1 matches at 7 bases. V lost 6 bases, J lost 1 base, and 2 bases stayed unmatched. Germline values: CDR1 ENHRY, CDR2 SYGVKD. The CDR3 loop spans 13 amino acids.

This sequence joins TRBV5-4 and TRBJ2-2; D perhaps matches TRBD2 (6 bases). This CDR3 comprises 15 residues. Looked up from germline, CDR1 is SGHNT and CDR2 is YYREEE (reference sequence). V was pared by 4 bases and J by 5 bases, with 15 bases between. CDR3 nucleotide sequence: TGTGCCAGCAGCCCAGGTGGGGAGGTGACCGGGGAGCTGTTTTTT. Protein: CASSPGGEVTGELFF.